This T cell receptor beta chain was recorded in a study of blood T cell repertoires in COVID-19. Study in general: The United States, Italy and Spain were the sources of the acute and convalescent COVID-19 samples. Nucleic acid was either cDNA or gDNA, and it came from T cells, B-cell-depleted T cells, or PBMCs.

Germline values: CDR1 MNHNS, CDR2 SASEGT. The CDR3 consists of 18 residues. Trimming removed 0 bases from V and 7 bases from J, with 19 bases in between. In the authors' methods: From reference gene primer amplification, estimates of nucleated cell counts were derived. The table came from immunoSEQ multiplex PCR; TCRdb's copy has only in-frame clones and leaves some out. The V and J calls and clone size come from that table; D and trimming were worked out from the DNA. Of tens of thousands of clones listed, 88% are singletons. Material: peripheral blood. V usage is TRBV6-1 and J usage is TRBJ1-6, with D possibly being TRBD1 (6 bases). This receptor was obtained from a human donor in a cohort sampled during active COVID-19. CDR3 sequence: CASSEADGDGGGNSPLHF. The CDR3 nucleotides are TGTGCCAGCAGTGAAGCGGACGGGGACGGCGGGGGCAATTCACCCCTCCACTTT.